This TCR beta chain was recorded in a study of shared clonotypes between healthy human individuals. Study results and limitations: The authors expected sequencing depth to affect clonotype sharing among donors.

Trimming took off 0 bases at V and 1 base at J, with 7 bases between the two ends. The CDR3 spans 14 residues. Germline CDR1 and CDR2: SGHDN and FVKESK. Cells designated naive CD8 were CD45RO-negative and were positively selected for CCR7, with terminally differentiated effector memory CD45RA+ cells excluded. As for this clone: Its antigen is not identified.

The method was immunoSEQ multiplex PCR; TCRdb's version includes in-frame clones alone and lacks a portion of them. The sample yields under 600,000 clones, roughly 98% seen once. The V gene is TRBV14, the J gene TRBJ2-7; TRBD2 might be the D (5 bases). This clonotype was obtained from a man aged 25 to 45 in good health. Material: naive CD8+ T cells sorted from blood. The CDR3 is CASSQDWESYEQYF. Written as DNA, the CDR3 is TGTGCCAGCAGCCAAGATTGGGAGTCCTACGAGCAGTACTTC. The whole variable domain, remainder taken from reference TRBV14 and TRBJ2-7, is EAGVTQFPSHSVIEKGQTVTLRCDPISGHDNLYWYRRVMGKEIKFLLHFVKESKQDESGMPNNRFLAERTGGTYSTLKVQPAELEDSGVYFCASSQDWESYEQYFGPGTRLTVT.